This T cell receptor (beta chain) was identified during a study of CXCR4 blockade with PD-1 therapy in pancreatic cancer. Clones were read by immunoSEQ multiplex PCR, and TCRdb kept only the in-frame ones, dropping some. This sample has around 2,700 clones, with roughly 41% found just once. CDR3 size: 16 residues. This clone is large in the sample. Sequencing was performed on tumor tissue. The chain uses TRBV1 and TRBJ1-1; the table assigns TRBD1, which was not confirmed against the DNA. TRBV1 is flagged as a pseudogene. This clonotype was sampled from a human donor with pancreatic ductal adenocarcinoma. Here the CDR3 reads CTSGPWTGGLGTEAFF. CDR3 DNA: TGCACCAGCGGCCCATGGACAGGGGGCTTGGGAACTGAAGCTTTCTTT.